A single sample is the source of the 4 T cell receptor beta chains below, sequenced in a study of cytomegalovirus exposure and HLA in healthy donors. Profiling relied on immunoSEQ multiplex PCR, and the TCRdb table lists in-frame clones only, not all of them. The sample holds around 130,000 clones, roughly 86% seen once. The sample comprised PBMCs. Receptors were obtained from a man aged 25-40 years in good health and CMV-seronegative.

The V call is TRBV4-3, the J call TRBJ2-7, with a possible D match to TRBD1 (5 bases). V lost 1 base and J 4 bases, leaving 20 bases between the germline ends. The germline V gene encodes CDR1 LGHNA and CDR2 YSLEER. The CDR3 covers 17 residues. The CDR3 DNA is TGCGCCAGCAGCCAAGGAGAGGACAATCTGTTCGGGTACGAGCAGTACTTC. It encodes CASSQGEDNLFGYEQYF.

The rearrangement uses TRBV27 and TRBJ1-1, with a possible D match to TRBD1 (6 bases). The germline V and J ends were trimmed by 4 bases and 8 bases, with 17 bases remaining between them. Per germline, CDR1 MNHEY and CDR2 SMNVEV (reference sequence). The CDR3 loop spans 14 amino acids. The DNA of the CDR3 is TGTGCCAGCAGTTCGCTGGGGGCCGCAACCGAAGCTTTCTTT. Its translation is CASSSLGAATEAFF.

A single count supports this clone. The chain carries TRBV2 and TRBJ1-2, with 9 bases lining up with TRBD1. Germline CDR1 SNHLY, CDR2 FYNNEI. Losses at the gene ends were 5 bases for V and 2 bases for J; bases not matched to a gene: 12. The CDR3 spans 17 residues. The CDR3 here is CASSPRYWTGENYGYTF. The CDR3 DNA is TGTGCCAGCAGTCCCAGATATTGGACAGGGGAAAACTATGGCTACACCTTC.

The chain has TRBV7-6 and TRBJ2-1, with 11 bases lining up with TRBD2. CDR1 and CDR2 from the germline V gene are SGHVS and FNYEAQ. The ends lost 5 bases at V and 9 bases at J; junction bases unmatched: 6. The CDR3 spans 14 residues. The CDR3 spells CASSVSGGAREQFF. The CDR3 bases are TGTGCCAGCAGCGTTAGCGGGGGGGCTCGTGAGCAGTTCTTC.